The TCR beta chain under discussion was sequenced for a study of T cell responses to AZD1222 COVID-19 vaccine. TCRdb's copy holds only in-frame clones and misses some; the assay was immunoSEQ multiplex PCR. The table records some 98,000 clones, 85% to 90% of them present only once. Broader study findings: At study baseline, merely six AZD1222 recipients were seropositive. Repertoires were obtained solely post-peak T cell response.

This clone is a singleton in its sample. The antigen remains unidentified. Germline V gene lookup returns CDR1 LNHDA and CDR2 SQIVND (reference sequence). The J segment lost 6 bases and the V segment lost 6 bases, leaving 9 bases of the junction unmatched. CDR3 length: 14 amino acids. Sequencing was performed on peripheral blood, taken 28 days after the second AZD1222 dose. This clonotype originated in an adult who received the AZD1222 COVID-19 vaccine. This chain uses TRBV19 with TRBJ2-3, with 7 bases that match TRBD2. The CDR3 loop reads CASRDAAGADTQYF. The CDR3 DNA is TGTGCCAGTAGGGACGCCGCGGGAGCCGATACGCAGTATTTT.